This T cell receptor beta chain was identified in a study of T cells in Graves' hyperthyroidism and ophthalmopathy. Overall study results and limits: Researchers found most expanded thyroid clonotypes above 0.001 in blood as well.

RNA transcripts served as the template for amplifying TCR beta CDR3 regions. Primed by the HTBI set, a first-round RT-PCR was run on the TCR CDR3. TCRdb processed the multiplex PCR reads anew with MiXCR; each CDR3 protein has one entry. The sample lists 45,000 or so distinct CDR3 sequences, 49% seen once, with 30% to 40% in the top ten. Germline V gives CDR1 SGHKS, CDR2 YYEKEE (reference sequence). This CDR3 spans 15 amino acids. V was trimmed by 2 bases and J by 2 bases, leaving 14 bases between them. Across 18 months, stable Graves' hyperthyroidism was marked by no progression to ophthalmopathy. Clinical symptoms, serum thyroxine and TRAb, thyroid ultrasound and orbital computed tomography were used for the diagnoses. Turning to this clonotype: The antigen is undetermined.

Sequencing input: peripheral blood or thyroid tissue (not recorded which). This sequence joins TRBV5-5 and TRBJ2-7; D gene ambiguous. This TCR was sampled from a woman between 50 and 59 years old with Graves' hyperthyroidism. CDR3 loop: CASSLAVFRAYEQYF. CDR3 coding DNA: TGTGCCAGCAGCTTAGCTGTCTTCCGTGCCTACGAGCAGTACTTC. The full variable domain, in which reference TRBV5-5 and TRBJ2-7 provide the parts outside the CDR3, is DAGVTQSPTHLIKTRGQQVTLRCSPISGHKSVSWYQQVLGQGPQFIFQYYEKEERGRGNFPDRFSARQFPNYSSELNVNALLLGDSALYLCASSLAVFRAYEQYFGPGTRLTVT.